Listed below are T cell receptor beta chains from one sample, sequenced in a study of T cell responses to AZD1222 COVID-19 vaccine. This table comes from immunoSEQ multiplex PCR, and its TCRdb copy is limited to in-frame clones, with some not included. The table records approximately 90,000 clones, about 86% of them present only once. Sequencing used peripheral blood, obtained on day 0 of AZD1222 vaccination. These receptor sequences come from an adult in good health. The CDR3 runs from the conserved cysteine through the conserved F or W. The D gene is left open where the match is weak. Not all rows give a size; the values are once, few, many and, for expanded clones, a class.

CDR3nt: TGTGCCAGCAGCTTAACAGGGGGCGCGCGCACTGAAGCTTTCTTT
CDR3aa: CASSLTGGARTEAFF
v_gene: TRBV11-2
j_gene: TRBJ1-1
abundance: .
d_gene: TRBD1

CDR3nt: TGTGCCAGTAGGATCTCTCAGGGCTATGGCTACACCTTC
CDR3aa: CASRISQGYGYTF
v_gene: TRBV19
j_gene: TRBJ1-2
abundance: .
d_gene: .

CDR3nt: TGTGCCAGCATCGACGGACAGGGGGCTGGGGAGACCCAGTACTTC
CDR3aa: CASIDGQGAGETQYF
v_gene: TRBV6-5
j_gene: TRBJ2-5
abundance: .
d_gene: TRBD1

CDR3nt: TGCGCCAGCAGCTCGCCTCGTGCTCAAAACTACAATGAGCAGTTCTTC
CDR3aa: CASSSPRAQNYNEQFF
v_gene: TRBV5-1
j_gene: TRBJ2-1
abundance: .
d_gene: .

CDR3nt: TGTGCCAGCAGTTACCCGCTTGGGGATGGCTACACCTTC
CDR3aa: CASSYPLGDGYTF
v_gene: TRBV6-6
j_gene: TRBJ1-2
abundance: .
d_gene: .

CDR3nt: TGTGCCAGCAGCTATCCCGGGGAGCAGTACTTC
CDR3aa: CASSYPGEQYF
v_gene: TRBV7-8
j_gene: TRBJ2-7
abundance: .
d_gene: .

CDR3nt: TGTGCCAGCAGTTACTCAGGGGTCGAGCAGTACTTC
CDR3aa: CASSYSGVEQYF
v_gene: TRBV6-7
j_gene: TRBJ2-7
abundance: .
d_gene: .

CDR3nt: TGTGCCAGCAGTAACTCCCGGGACCTTAATGAAAAACTGTTTTTT
CDR3aa: CASSNSRDLNEKLFF
v_gene: TRBV6-5
j_gene: TRBJ1-4
abundance: once
d_gene: .

CDR3nt: TGTGCCAGCAGCTTCCAAGGTCTCGGGCCCCAGCATTTT
CDR3aa: CASSFQGLGPQHF
v_gene: TRBV5-6
j_gene: TRBJ1-5
abundance: .
d_gene: .

CDR3nt: TGTGCCAGCAGTTTGGGAGGAGTACTCACCGGGGAGCTGTTTTTT
CDR3aa: CASSLGGVLTGELFF
v_gene: TRBV27
j_gene: TRBJ2-2
abundance: once
d_gene: .

CDR3nt: TGTGCCTGGAGTCCAGGGTTTAACTATGGCTACACCTTC
CDR3aa: CAWSPGFNYGYTF
v_gene: TRBV30
j_gene: TRBJ1-2
abundance: .
d_gene: .

CDR3nt: TGTGCCAGCAGCGTAGTGACTAGCGGGAGTGATACGCAGTATTTT
CDR3aa: CASSVVTSGSDTQYF
v_gene: TRBV9
j_gene: TRBJ2-3
abundance: .
d_gene: TRBD2

CDR3nt: TGTGCCATCAGTCCAGAACTAAATCAGCCCCAGCATTTT
CDR3aa: CAISPELNQPQHF
v_gene: TRBV10-3
j_gene: TRBJ1-5
abundance: .
d_gene: .

CDR3nt: TGTGCCAGCAGTTACTCCGTACAGGGCGATACGCAGTATTTT
CDR3aa: CASSYSVQGDTQYF
v_gene: TRBV6-5
j_gene: TRBJ2-3
abundance: few
d_gene: .

CDR3nt: TGTGCCAGCAGCTTATCGACTAGCGGGATTGTCGAGCAGTACTTC
CDR3aa: CASSLSTSGIVEQYF
v_gene: TRBV7-2
j_gene: TRBJ2-7
abundance: .
d_gene: TRBD2

CDR3nt: TGTGCCAGTAGTATAGATCTCGGCACTGAAGCTTTCTTT
CDR3aa: CASSIDLGTEAFF
v_gene: TRBV19
j_gene: TRBJ1-1
abundance: few
d_gene: .

CDR3nt: TGTGCCAGCAGCTTAAGGGACACAGGCTACACCTTC
CDR3aa: CASSLRDTGYTF
v_gene: TRBV7-9
j_gene: TRBJ1-2
abundance: .
d_gene: .

CDR3nt: TGTGCCAGCAGCTTAGTGGGCGTTGGGGACGAGCAGTACTTC
CDR3aa: CASSLVGVGDEQYF
v_gene: TRBV7-9
j_gene: TRBJ2-7
abundance: .
d_gene: .

CDR3nt: TGTGCCAGCAGTGGGCGCGACGGCTATAATTCACCCCTCCACTTT
CDR3aa: CASSGRDGYNSPLHF
v_gene: TRBV2
j_gene: TRBJ1-6
abundance: .
d_gene: .

CDR3nt: TGTGCCAGCAGAGAAGGGGTATCCACTGAAGCTTTCTTT
CDR3aa: CASREGVSTEAFF
v_gene: TRBV2
j_gene: TRBJ1-1
abundance: once
d_gene: .

CDR3nt: TGTGCCAGCAGCCAAGTACTGGCAGGGGGCGGCGAGACCCAGTACTTC
CDR3aa: CASSQVLAGGGETQYF
v_gene: TRBV3-1/TRBV3-2
j_gene: TRBJ2-5
abundance: .
d_gene: TRBD1

CDR3nt: TGTGCCAGCAGCCAGGGCCCCGGGGCCCCGGGACTAGCGGGAGGGTACGAGCAGTACTTC
CDR3aa: CASSQGPGAPGLAGGYEQYF
v_gene: TRBV14
j_gene: TRBJ2-7
abundance: .
d_gene: TRBD2

CDR3nt: TGTGCCAGCAGTTGGGGCGACAGACCGAACACTGAAGCTTTCTTT
CDR3aa: CASSWGDRPNTEAFF
v_gene: TRBV6-5
j_gene: TRBJ1-1
abundance: few
d_gene: .

CDR3nt: TGTGCCAGCAGCTTATTGGCAAGCTCCTACAATGAGCAGTTCTTC
CDR3aa: CASSLLASSYNEQFF
v_gene: TRBV7-3
j_gene: TRBJ2-1
abundance: .
d_gene: .

CDR3nt: TGCAGCTCAATGGGGGCGGTGAGCACAGATACGCAGTATTTT
CDR3aa: CSSMGAVSTDTQYF
v_gene: TRBV29-1
j_gene: TRBJ2-3
abundance: .
d_gene: .

CDR3nt: TGTGCCAGCAGTTCGGTGGACAGAGCTAGCACAGATACGCAGTATTTT
CDR3aa: CASSSVDRASTDTQYF
v_gene: TRBV28
j_gene: TRBJ2-3
abundance: .
d_gene: .

CDR3nt: TGCGCCAGCAGCTTTGAGCTACTAGCGGGAGGCAACAATGAGCAGTTCTTC
CDR3aa: CASSFELLAGGNNEQFF
v_gene: TRBV5-1
j_gene: TRBJ2-1
abundance: .
d_gene: TRBD2

CDR3nt: TGTGCCAGCAGCGCGACAGGGGGCCAAGAGACCCAGTACTTC
CDR3aa: CASSATGGQETQYF
v_gene: TRBV5-6
j_gene: TRBJ2-5
abundance: .
d_gene: TRBD1

CDR3nt: TGTGCCAGCCTGGGAACTAGCGGGGGCACAGATACGCAGTATTTT
CDR3aa: CASLGTSGGTDTQYF
v_gene: TRBV28
j_gene: TRBJ2-3
abundance: .
d_gene: TRBD2

CDR3nt: TGTGCCAGCAGTTATCCTAGGACTAGCGGAGAATTCTACGAGCAGTACTTC
CDR3aa: CASSYPRTSGEFYEQYF
v_gene: TRBV6-2/TRBV6-3
j_gene: TRBJ2-7
abundance: once
d_gene: TRBD2

CDR3nt: TGTGCCAGCAGCTTAGCCCGAGACTCTCCCCCTCCCCGTGGCTACACCTTC
CDR3aa: CASSLARDSPPPRGYTF
v_gene: TRBV11-2
j_gene: TRBJ1-2
abundance: .
d_gene: .

CDR3nt: TGTGCCAGCAGCTATGGGACTAGCGGGGGGGATACGCAGTATTTT
CDR3aa: CASSYGTSGGDTQYF
v_gene: TRBV9
j_gene: TRBJ2-3
abundance: .
d_gene: TRBD2

CDR3nt: TGTGCCAGCAGTGTAATTGGCGGGACTGAAGCTTTCTTT
CDR3aa: CASSVIGGTEAFF
v_gene: TRBV2
j_gene: TRBJ1-1
abundance: .
d_gene: .